This TCR beta chain was obtained from a study of cytomegalovirus exposure and HLA in healthy donors (dated by TCRdb to the late 2010s). For the wider study: The 500 to 700 repertoires of the first cohort and the 120 validation repertoires were produced on the same platform, according to a later analysis. Along with the approximately 600-subject first cohort, a separate validation cohort of over a hundred different subjects was used. The study combined high-throughput TCR immunosequencing, statistical association of individual TCRs with disease status, and machine learning to predict cytomegalovirus infection status. The study aimed to test whether signatures of past pathogen exposure could be identified by cataloging public T cell receptors.

Donors formed part of the validation cohort, which comprised 120 subjects and was distinct from the first cohort of under 850 subjects. The CDR3 goes from the cysteine to the phenylalanine over 18 residues. The retained sequence is limited to the CDR3, 54 bases, with the frame set at the first base. From a lookup of the germline V gene, CDR1 and CDR2 are KGHSH and LQKENI. V lost 3 bases and J lost 2 bases, and the count of bases not matched to a germline gene is 11. Receptor libraries were prepared by the immunoSEQ multiplex PCR assay. The authors' analysis ran thus. A statistical classification framework was built for diagnosing cytomegalovirus status from the catalog of TCR beta chain sequences. Entries here come from immuneACCESS through TCRdb and include only in-frame sequences with V and J called. Some clones fail to appear in such tables; in the studies checked, an unresolved V gene covers under half of the shortfall, and the cause of the remainder is unknown. Clone size and the V and J calls come from that table; the DNA yielded D and trimming. This sample has 68,000 or so clones in its table, and about 90% of those were observed once. The ten largest make up 2.5% to 3.5% of the sample.

Study-wide conclusions, independent of this receptor: While some public TCRs were present in many individuals, most TCR sequences turned up only very rarely across donors. In vitro tests confirmed that three of the cytomegalovirus-associated TCR beta chains recognize cytomegalovirus antigens. Of the cluster scores, about 94% were above 0 in a later analysis, which found that TCRs clustered in the first cohort also tended to co-occur in the 120 validation repertoires. According to the authors, the approach could potentially be generalized to other disease states and immunological phenotypes. The classifier was reported to diagnose cytomegalovirus status with high specificity and sensitivity in both the original and validation cohorts. The validation cohort had no HLA typing available for a later analysis, so co-occurrence within that cohort was assessed over all 120 or so repertoires. The study gave a list of some 150 TCR beta chains associated with cytomegalovirus.

In regard to this clone: The antigen it binds to is not known. Base-call qualities are not available, and no considerably larger clone is one nucleotide away.

The sequenced sample consisted of PBMCs. The receptor's source is a man aged 18 to 29 in good health and CMV-seronegative. The rearrangement combines TRBV18 with TRBJ2-1; TRBD2 lines up with 9 middle nucleotides. CDR3 reads: CASSPLSTSGSTYNEQFF. Here is the DNA: TGTGCCAGCTCACCTCTCTCGACTAGCGGATCTACCTACAATGAGCAGTTCTTC.